One and the same sample provided the 21 T cell receptor beta chains below, sequenced in a study of beta chain features in type 1 diabetes (dated by TCRdb to 2017 to 2018). The protocol used for the library was the immunoSEQ multiplex PCR assay. The entire amount of isolated RNA was reverse transcribed using the High Capacity cDNA Reverse Transcription Kit, so the sequenced TCRB transcripts were expressed ones. The table was pulled from immuneACCESS by TCRdb, which kept in-frame rearrangements only. Such tables lose some clones; where checked, under half of the loss comes from unresolved V genes, and the rest has no known cause. The sample table shows fewer than 900,000 clones, and 17% are seen once. Of the sample, about 0.02% is held by the ten largest clones. Specimen: naive CD4+ T cells from blood. This sample's cell subset or site label indicates: true naive CD4+ T cells. Receptors originate from a young woman in good health.

This chain uses TRBV4-3 with TRBJ2-5; 8 bases are shared with TRBD2. This CDR3 has 16 residues. The germline V gene encodes CDR1 LGHNA and CDR2 YSLEER. V shed 4 bases and J 1 base; nucleotides not matched to a gene: 8. This CDR3 reads CASSPSGRGGQETQYF. The CDR3 DNA reads TGCGCCAGCAGCCCATCCGGGAGGGGGGGCCAAGAGACCCAGTACTTC.

The chain couples TRBV4-2 to TRBJ1-1, with a weak D call TRBD1 (5 bases). Looked up from germline, CDR1 is LGHNA and CDR2 is YNFKEQ. The ends were cut back, 0 bases at V and 1 base at J, with 15 bases in the middle. The CDR3 contains 17 residues. CDR3 sequence reads: CASSQDRSRGRNTEAFF. The CDR3 region has the DNA TGTGCCAGCAGCCAAGATCGGTCGAGGGGCCGGAACACTGAAGCTTTCTTT.

This chain connects TRBV7-2 to TRBJ1-2; the D is unclear. In germline, CDR1 is SGHTA, CDR2 FQGNSA. CDR3 size: 14 residues. Trimming stripped 2 bases from V and 5 bases from J, with 12 bases between. CDR3 residues: CASSLTFGDYGYTF. The CDR3 DNA reads as TGTGCCAGCAGCTTAACCTTCGGAGATTATGGCTACACCTTC.

The chain uses TRBV2 and TRBJ2-3; D gene unclear. Germline CDR1 SNHLY, CDR2 FYNNEI. The CDR3 runs 14 residues. V shed 2 bases and J shed 8 bases, with 14 bases lying between them. CDR3 in amino acids: CASSETPSRSTQYF. The CDR3, as DNA: TGTGCCAGCAGTGAAACCCCTTCTAGAAGTACGCAGTATTTT. Full variable domain (missing parts from reference TRBV2 and TRBJ2-3): EPEVTQTPSHQVTQMGQEVILRCVPISNHLYFYWYRQILGQKVEFLVSFYNNEISEKSEIFDDQFSVERPDGSNFTLKIRSTKLEDSAMYFCASSETPSRSTQYFGPGTRLTVL.

This clone turned up a few times. The J gene is TRBJ1-1, the V gene TRBV27; TRBD1 might be the D (5 bases). The germline V and J ends were trimmed by 7 bases and 8 bases, with 23 bases remaining between them. CDR3 length: 15 residues. Germline V lookup: CDR1 MNHEY, CDR2 SMNVEV (reference sequence). The CDR3 here is CASIINRSGAAEAFF. The CDR3 bases are TGTGCCAGCATCATTAATAGGTCCGGGGCGGCGGAAGCTTTCTTT.

The chain uses TRBV4-2 and TRBJ2-7; 7 bases fit TRBD1. The CDR3 contains 15 residues. Germline-derived CDR1 and CDR2 are LGHNA and YNFKEQ. V shed 3 bases and J 4 bases; nucleotides not matched to a gene: 9. The CDR3 is CASSQKTAGGYEQYF. CDR3 in DNA: TGTGCCAGCAGCCAGAAAACGGCAGGGGGTTACGAGCAGTACTTC.

This clone showed up just a few times. The chain combines TRBV28 with TRBJ2-3; a weak D match, TRBD1 (5 bases). This CDR3 spans 15 amino acids. Germline assignment: CDR1 MDHEN and CDR2 SYDVKM. V lost 8 bases and J lost 0, with 15 bases in between. The CDR3 loop reads CASLSTGASTDTQYF. The CDR3, as DNA: TGTGCCAGCCTTTCAACAGGAGCTAGCACAGATACGCAGTATTTT.

This clone has just a few counts. The chain links TRBV5-1 to TRBJ1-4, with TRBD1 matching 9 bases. V gave up 4 bases and J gave up 7 bases; unmatched junction bases: 2. The CDR3 sequence is 13 residues long. Germline V gene data show CDR1 as SGHRS and CDR2 as YFSETQ. This CDR3 reads CASSPTGGEKLFF. In DNA, the CDR3 is TGCGCCAGCAGCCCGACAGGGGGTGAAAAACTGTTTTTT.

The CDR3, as DNA: TGTGCCAGCAGTTACTTCCGGACAGGGGGCACTGAAGCTTTCTTT. Translation: CASSYFRTGGTEAFF. V gene TRBV6-6 combines with J gene TRBJ1-1, with 10 bases fitting TRBD1. The CDR3 sequence is 15 residues long. Losses at the gene ends were 1 base for V and 4 bases for J; bases not matched to a gene: 3. The germline V gene encodes CDR1 MNHNY and CDR2 SVGAGI (reference sequence).

The chain links TRBV7-8 to TRBJ1-5; 9 bases are shared with TRBD1. CDR1 and CDR2 (germline): SGHVS, FQNEAQ. The CDR3 has 18 amino acids. With V trimmed by 4 bases and J by 7 bases, 17 bases remained unmatched. The CDR3 here is CASSYFGTGTGSRQPQHF. As DNA, the CDR3 is TGTGCCAGCAGCTACTTCGGGACAGGGACAGGGTCGCGGCAGCCCCAGCATTTT.

The chain uses TRBV10-3 and TRBJ2-2; no clear D gene. V lost 0 bases, J lost 1 base, and 9 bases lay in between. Germline V lookup: CDR1 ENHRY, CDR2 SYGVKD. CDR3 length: 16 residues. The CDR3 sequence: CAISESIGVNTGELFF. The CDR3 region has the DNA TGTGCCATCAGTGAGTCGATAGGAGTGAACACCGGGGAGCTGTTTTTT.

V usage is TRBV19 and J usage is TRBJ2-7; perhaps TRBD2 as D (6 bases). Germline V gene lookup returns CDR1 LNHDA and CDR2 SQIVND (reference sequence). Trimming left V 3 bases short and J 2 bases short, with 11 bases between. The CDR3 is 14 amino acids. CDR3 sequence (DNA): TGTGCCAGTAGTATTATGGGAGGAACCTACGAGCAGTACTTC. Amino acid sequence: CASSIMGGTYEQYF.

The chain has TRBV6-5 and TRBJ2-7; TRBD2 agrees at 11 bases. The CDR3 length is 15 residues. Germline lookup yields CDR1 MNHEY and CDR2 SVGAGI. The trim removed 7 bases at V and 2 bases at J, leaving 7 bases unmatched. The CDR3 here is CASTRTSGHPYEQYF. The CDR3 nucleotides read TGTGCCAGCACCCGGACTAGCGGGCACCCCTACGAGCAGTACTTC.

This chain links TRBV7-9 with TRBJ1-5, with unresolved D. The length of the CDR3 is 15 residues. The V end lost 5 bases, the J end lost 3 bases, and 14 bases lay between the germline ends. The germline CDR1 and CDR2 sequences are SEHNR and FQNEAQ (reference sequence). This CDR3 reads CASSREEGYNQPQHF. CDR3 DNA: TGTGCCAGCAGCAGGGAGGAGGGTTACAATCAGCCCCAGCATTTT.

The sample holds a few counts of this clone. The chain employs TRBV6-1 and TRBJ2-7; 11 bases are a match to TRBD2. CDR1 and CDR2 from the germline V gene are MNHNS and SASEGT. Losses at the gene ends were 7 bases for V and 4 bases for J; bases not matched to a gene: 9. The CDR3 has 15 amino acids. This CDR3 is CASIRGLAGGYEQYF. The CDR3 DNA is TGTGCCAGCATCCGCGGACTAGCGGGTGGTTACGAGCAGTACTTC.

The rearrangement joins TRBV28 to TRBJ2-6; TRBD1 aligns across 7 bases. The CDR3 has 18 amino acids. Germline assignment: CDR1 MDHEN and CDR2 SYDVKM. V trimming: 5 bases; J trimming: 1 base; junction bases outside the gene matches: 11. CDR3 DNA: TGTGCCAGCAGTGATACCTCCGGACAGGCGTCTGGGGCCAACGTCCTGACTTTC. It codes for CASSDTSGQASGANVLTF.

This clone was detected a few times. The chain has TRBV7-3 and TRBJ2-5, with 13 bases matching TRBD2. Losses at the gene ends were 4 bases for V and 5 bases for J; bases not matched to a gene: 1. This CDR3 has 14 amino acids. Germline-derived CDR1 and CDR2 are SGHTA and FQGTGA. For the CDR3, the DNA is TGTGCCAGCAGCTCGGGACTAGCGGGGGAGACCCAGTACTTC. This encodes CASSSGLAGETQYF.

This clone occurred a few times. This may arise from a read error, as a much more abundant clone is one base away. Different DNA sequences within this sample yield the same CDR3. This chain uses TRBV6-6 with TRBJ2-1; no clear D gene. V shed 6 bases and J shed 4 bases, with 1 base lying between them. The CDR3 has 10 residues. Germline CDR1 MNHNY, CDR2 SVGAGI (reference sequence). In nucleotides, the CDR3 is TGTGCCAGCAGGTACAATGAGCAGTTCTTC. The encoded protein is CASRYNEQFF.

This clone came up a few times. This chain links TRBV2 with TRBJ2-5; 7 bases are shared with TRBD1. The V gene's germline CDR1 is SNHLY and CDR2 FYNNEI. This CDR3 is built from 14 residues. V trimming: 6 bases; J trimming: 2 bases; junction bases outside the gene matches: 6. The CDR3, as DNA: TGTGCCAGCAGATCAGTACAGGGGCAAGAGACCCAGTACTTC. Its protein is CASRSVQGQETQYF.

The chain combines TRBV28 with TRBJ2-1; 7 bases align to TRBD1. The CDR3 contains 14 residues. Germline V gene lookup returns CDR1 MDHEN and CDR2 SYDVKM. Trimming cost V 3 bases and J 7 bases; bases outside gene matches: 6. The CDR3: CASSFLDRDNEQFF. CDR3 DNA sequence: TGTGCCAGCAGTTTTCTCGACAGGGATAATGAGCAGTTCTTC.

The chain is built from TRBV27 and TRBJ2-5; D is perhaps TRBD2 (5 bases). TRBJ2-7 explains the end of the DNA better; the J call may be wrong. CDR1 and CDR2 from the germline V gene are MNHEY and SMNVEV (reference sequence). CDR3 length equals 14 residues. The CDR3 region has the DNA TGTGCCAGCAAAGGACTCCAGCATTGGGACGAGCAGTACTTC. This gives the protein CASKGLQHWDEQYF.